This T cell receptor beta chain is drawn from a study of T and B cells in COVID-19 patients (dated by TCRdb to 2018 to 2021). Turning to the overall study: Using TRB and IGH repertoire sequencing of peripheral blood, the study characterized adaptive immunity in COVID-19 patients who had active infection or had recovered. A recovered cohort was made up of 19 patients contributing fewer than 25 samples, mostly after mild to moderate COVID-19 managed as outpatients. A median age of approximately 32 years was recorded in the recovered cohort versus over 65 years in the active-infection cohort. In the active-infection cohort, about 60% of the roughly 20 patients were critically ill and required mechanical ventilation or ECMO. Comorbidities linked to unfavorable COVID-19 outcome were present in about 90% of the 20 patients in the active-infection cohort. The TCR and BCR sequence repository comprised roughly 35 patients and 70 or so time points, with over 7 million TCR sequences analysed. A couple of patients belonged to both the recovered and active cohorts because samples were available from active disease and after recovery. Repertoire analyses used an age-matched reference group of approximately 40 healthy donors who were negative for COVID-19 antibodies as the comparison. As many as 9 follow-up blood samples were taken per patient, and some of the samples covered different disease stages within the same individual.

From its cysteine to its valine, the CDR3 spans 16 amino acids. Left in the record is the CDR3 DNA by itself, 48 bases read in frame from the first base. V is reduced by 5 bases and J by 0 bases, leaving a spacing of 17 bases between them. The germline V gene (reference sequence) provides CDR1 MNHEY and CDR2 SMNVEV. Overall study results and their limits: Blood samples obtained from mildly ill patients during symptoms, as well as early samples obtained from severe cases, were available only in scarce numbers. Strongly skewed TRBV/TRBJ gene usage was reported in patients with COVID-19. Specific T cell subsets (CD4+/Treg/CD8+) and sorted SARS-CoV-2-responsive or tetramer+ T cells had not yet been sequenced, and these experiments were ongoing. TRB repertoires were highly clonal in active COVID-19, whereas diversity and richness at recovery rose above healthy donor levels. Prospective validation of the reported TCR clusters was stated to be required before clinical use. The cohort was considered too small to assess HLA contributions to COVID-19 susceptibility or severity. The recovered cohort had approximately 2,200 exclusive TCR clusters, including 31 low-pGen clusters.

The sample was run on an Illumina MiSeq. TRB rearrangements were amplified by multiplex PCR with BIOMED2 TRB-A/B primer pools. Illumina-compatible adapters and 7-nucleotide sample barcodes were attached to the amplicons through two consecutive PCRs. All library PCRs used Phusion HS II polymerase. The amplicons were purified from gel with the NucleoSpin Gel and PCR Clean-up kit, measured on Qubit, and combined at around 3.6 nM. Amplicon pool quality was checked on an Agilent 2100 Bioanalyzer before Illumina next-generation sequencing. Under the source paper's analysis protocol: TRB rearrangements were annotated with MiXCR 3.0.8 using the default MiXCR reference library. Sequences with fewer than 2 reads and non-productive reads were filtered out, and every unique CDR3 nucleotide sequence was treated as a single clone. R 3.5.1 was used to calculate clonality, diversity, richness and V-J gene usage. GLIPH2 was used for TCR clustering by CDR3 similarity, and generation probabilities were calculated by OLGA. GLIPH2 clusters were kept only if they contained at least four unique TCR clonotypes found in at least three individuals. The public sequencing data were trimmed at Q25 with fastp and processed into clonotypes with MiXCR by TCRdb, which kept only in-frame beta chains. Records with the same CDR3 protein are collapsed into one entry carrying the most frequent genes and DNA. The V and J calls and clone size come from TCRdb's table, not from the authors' own analysis. In all, the sample holds 5,500 to 8,000 distinct CDR3 sequences, and around 33% of those were seen once. The ten top clones hold more than 20% of the sample.

This clonotype was found a few times. No antigen is known for it. Base qualities are not provided; no much larger clone lies one nucleotide away. TRB repertoires were amplified using about 220-500 ng of genomic DNA isolated from blood. The rearranged chain carries TRBV27 and TRBJ2-7; the D gene could be either TRBD1 or TRBD2, each agreeing at 5 bases. The origin of this receptor is a human donor who had recovered from COVID-19. The source material was blood. The CDR3 protein is CASSPTWGSNSYEQYV. The nucleotide sequence is TGTGCCAGCAGTCCCACATGGGGGAGTAACTCCTACGAGCAGTACGTC.